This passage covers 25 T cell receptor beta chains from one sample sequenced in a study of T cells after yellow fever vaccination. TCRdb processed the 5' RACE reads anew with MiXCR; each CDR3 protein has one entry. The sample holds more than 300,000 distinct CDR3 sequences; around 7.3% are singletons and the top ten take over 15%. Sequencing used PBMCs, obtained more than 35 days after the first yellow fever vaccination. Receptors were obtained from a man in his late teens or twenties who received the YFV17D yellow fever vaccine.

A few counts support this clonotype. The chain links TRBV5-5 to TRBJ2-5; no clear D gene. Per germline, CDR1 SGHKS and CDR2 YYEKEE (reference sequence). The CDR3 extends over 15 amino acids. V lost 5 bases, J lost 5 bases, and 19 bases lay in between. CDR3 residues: CASRDWTAPEETQYF. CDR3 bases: TGTGCCAGCAGGGATTGGACGGCGCCAGAGGAGACCCAGTACTTC.

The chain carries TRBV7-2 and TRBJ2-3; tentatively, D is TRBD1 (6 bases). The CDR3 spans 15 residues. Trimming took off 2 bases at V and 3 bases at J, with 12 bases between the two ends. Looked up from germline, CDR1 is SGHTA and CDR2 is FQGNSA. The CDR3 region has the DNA TGTGCCAGCAGCTTAAACAGGGCCGGGACAGATACGCAGTATTTT. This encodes CASSLNRAGTDTQYF.

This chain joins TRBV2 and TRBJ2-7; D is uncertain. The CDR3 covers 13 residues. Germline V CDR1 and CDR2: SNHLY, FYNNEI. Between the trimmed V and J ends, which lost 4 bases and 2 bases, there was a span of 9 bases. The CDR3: CASSGNAAYEQYF. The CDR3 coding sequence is TGTGCCAGCAGTGGCAATGCCGCCTACGAGCAGTACTTC.

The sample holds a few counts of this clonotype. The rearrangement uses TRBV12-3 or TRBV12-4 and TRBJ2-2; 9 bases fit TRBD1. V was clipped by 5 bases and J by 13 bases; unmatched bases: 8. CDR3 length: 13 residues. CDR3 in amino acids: CASSPLQGAGLFF. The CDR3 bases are TGTGCCAGCAGTCCCTTACAGGGGGCCGGGCTGTTTTTT.

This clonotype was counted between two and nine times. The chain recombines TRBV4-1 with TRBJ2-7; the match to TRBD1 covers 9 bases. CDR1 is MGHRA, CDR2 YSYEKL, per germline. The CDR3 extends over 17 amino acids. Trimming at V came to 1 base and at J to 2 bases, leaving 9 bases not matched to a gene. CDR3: CASSQVLTGQGTYEQYF. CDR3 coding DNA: TGCGCCAGCAGCCAAGTCCTAACGGGACAGGGAACCTACGAGCAGTACTTC.

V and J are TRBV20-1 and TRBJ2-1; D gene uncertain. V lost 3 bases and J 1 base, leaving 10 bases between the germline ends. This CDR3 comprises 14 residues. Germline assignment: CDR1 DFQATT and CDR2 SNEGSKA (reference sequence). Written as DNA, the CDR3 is TGCAGTGCTAGTGGGGTCGAATCCTACAATGAGCAGTTCTTC. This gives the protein CSASGVESYNEQFF.

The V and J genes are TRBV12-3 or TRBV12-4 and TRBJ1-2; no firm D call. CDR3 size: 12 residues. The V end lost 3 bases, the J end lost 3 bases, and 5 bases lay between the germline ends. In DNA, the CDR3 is TGTGCCAGCAGTTTGATCGACTATGGCTACACCTTC. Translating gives CASSLIDYGYTF.

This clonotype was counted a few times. CDR3 loop: CASSHRDSSEAFF. In DNA, the CDR3 is TGTGCCAGCAGCCATAGGGACAGCTCGGAAGCTTTCTTT. J is TRBJ1-1 and V is TRBV14; 7 bases agree with TRBD1. V lost 3 bases and J lost 8; bases outside the gene matches: 6. Per the germline V gene, CDR1 is SGHDN and CDR2 is FVKESK. The CDR3 totals 13 residues.

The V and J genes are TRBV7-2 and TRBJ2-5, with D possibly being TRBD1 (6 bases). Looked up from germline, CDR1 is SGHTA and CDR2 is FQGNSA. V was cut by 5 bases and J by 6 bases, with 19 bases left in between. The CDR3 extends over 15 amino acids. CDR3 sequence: CASSPEDRFEQTQYF. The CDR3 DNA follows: TGTGCCAGCAGCCCTGAAGACAGGTTTGAACAGACCCAGTACTTC.

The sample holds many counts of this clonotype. CDR3 sequence: CASSLYGGSTEAFF. The CDR3 region has the DNA TGTGCCAGCAGCTTATACGGGGGTAGCACTGAAGCTTTCTTT. The chain combines TRBV11-2 with TRBJ1-1; D possibly corresponds to TRBD1 (5 bases). Germline lookup yields CDR1 SGHAT and CDR2 FQNNGV. With 2 bases removed from V and 4 bases from J, the gap between germline ends came to 11 bases. The CDR3 runs to 14 residues.

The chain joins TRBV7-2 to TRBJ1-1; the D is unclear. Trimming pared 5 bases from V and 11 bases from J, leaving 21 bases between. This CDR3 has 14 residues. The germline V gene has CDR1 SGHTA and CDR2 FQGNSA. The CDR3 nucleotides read TGTGCCAGCAGCCCCGCGATGGTAAACTTGGGGGCTTTCTTT. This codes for CASSPAMVNLGAFF.

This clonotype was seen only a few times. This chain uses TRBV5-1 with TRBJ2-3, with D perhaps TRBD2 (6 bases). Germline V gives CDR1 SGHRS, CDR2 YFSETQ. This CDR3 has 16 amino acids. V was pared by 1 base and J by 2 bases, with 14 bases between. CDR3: CASSLIWRGLTDTQYF. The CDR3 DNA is TGCGCCAGCAGCTTGATCTGGCGGGGCCTCACAGATACGCAGTATTTT.

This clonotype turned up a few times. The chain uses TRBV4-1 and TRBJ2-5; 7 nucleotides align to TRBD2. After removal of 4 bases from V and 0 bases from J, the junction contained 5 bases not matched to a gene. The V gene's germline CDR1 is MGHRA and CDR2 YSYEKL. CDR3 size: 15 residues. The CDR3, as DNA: TGCGCCAGCAGCCCTCCTGGGGGGGACCAAGAGACCCAGTACTTC. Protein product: CASSPPGGDQETQYF.

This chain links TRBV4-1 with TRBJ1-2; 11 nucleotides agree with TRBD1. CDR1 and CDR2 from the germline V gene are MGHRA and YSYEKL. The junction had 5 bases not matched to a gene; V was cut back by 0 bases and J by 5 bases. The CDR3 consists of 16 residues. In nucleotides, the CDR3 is TGCGCCAGCAGCCAAGAAGGACAGGGGGCTACTTATGGCTACACCTTC. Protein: CASSQEGQGATYGYTF.

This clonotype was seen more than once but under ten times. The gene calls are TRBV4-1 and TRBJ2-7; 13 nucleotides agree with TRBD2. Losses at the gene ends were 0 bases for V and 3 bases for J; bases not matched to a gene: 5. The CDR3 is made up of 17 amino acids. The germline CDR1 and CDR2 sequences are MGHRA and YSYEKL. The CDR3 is CASSQEMGLAGLYEQYF. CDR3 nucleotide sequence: TGCGCCAGCAGCCAAGAAATGGGACTAGCGGGGCTCTACGAGCAGTACTTC.

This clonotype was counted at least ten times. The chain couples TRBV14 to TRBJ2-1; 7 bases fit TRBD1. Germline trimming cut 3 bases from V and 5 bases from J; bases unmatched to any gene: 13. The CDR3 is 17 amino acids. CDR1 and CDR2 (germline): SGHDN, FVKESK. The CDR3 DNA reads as TGTGCCAGCAGCCATAAGACAGGGTTCCCGTACCACAATGAGCAGTTCTTC. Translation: CASSHKTGFPYHNEQFF. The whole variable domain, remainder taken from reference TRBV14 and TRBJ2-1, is EAGVTQFPSHSVIEKGQTVTLRCDPISGHDNLYWYRRVMGKEIKFLLHFVKESKQDESGMPNNRFLAERTGGTYSTLKVQPAELEDSGVYFCASSHKTGFPYHNEQFFGPGTRLTVL.

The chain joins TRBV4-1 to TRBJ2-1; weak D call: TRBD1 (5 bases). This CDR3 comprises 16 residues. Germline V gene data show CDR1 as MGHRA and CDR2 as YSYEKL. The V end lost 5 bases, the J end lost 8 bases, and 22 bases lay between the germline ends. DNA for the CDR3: TGCGCCAGCAGCAAACTTCGGGCGGTGGGGCGGTATGAGCAGTTCTTC. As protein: CASSKLRAVGRYEQFF.

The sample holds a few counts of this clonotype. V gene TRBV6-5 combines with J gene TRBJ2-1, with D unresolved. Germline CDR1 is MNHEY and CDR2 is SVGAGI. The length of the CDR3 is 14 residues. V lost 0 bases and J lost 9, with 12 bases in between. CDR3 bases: TGTGCCAGCAGTTACTCCCAGACACGTGGTGAGCAGTTCTTC. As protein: CASSYSQTRGEQFF.

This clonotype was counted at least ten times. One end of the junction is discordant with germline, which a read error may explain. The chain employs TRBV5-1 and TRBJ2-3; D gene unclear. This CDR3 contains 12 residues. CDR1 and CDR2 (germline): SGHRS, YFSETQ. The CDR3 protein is CASSLAADTQYF. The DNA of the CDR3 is TGTGCCAGCAGCTTAGCAGCAGATACGCAGTATTTT.

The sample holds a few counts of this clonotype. This CDR3 is CASSQAEIQVGGQFF. DNA of the CDR3: TGCGCCAGCAGCCAGGCCGAGATACAGGTGGGGGGGCAGTTCTTC. The chain couples TRBV4-1 to TRBJ2-1; D may be TRBD2 (6 bases). CDR1 MGHRA and CDR2 YSYEKL come from the germline V gene. This CDR3 region has 15 residues. V lost 3 bases and J lost 12, with 21 bases in between.

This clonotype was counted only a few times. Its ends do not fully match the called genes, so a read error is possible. This CDR3 is CCAREAVLADTQYF. The CDR3 nucleotides are TGCTGTGCTAGAGAAGCAGTCCTCGCAGATACGCAGTATTTT. The chain couples TRBV20-1 to TRBJ2-3; unclear D gene. The CDR3 has 14 amino acids. CDR1 and CDR2 (germline): DFQATT, SNEGSKA (reference sequence).

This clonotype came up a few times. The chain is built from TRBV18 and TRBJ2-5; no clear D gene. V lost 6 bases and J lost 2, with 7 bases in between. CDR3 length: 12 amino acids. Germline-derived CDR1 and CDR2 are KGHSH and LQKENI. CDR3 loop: CASSPEQETQYF. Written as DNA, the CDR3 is TGTGCCAGCTCCCCGGAACAAGAGACCCAGTACTTC.

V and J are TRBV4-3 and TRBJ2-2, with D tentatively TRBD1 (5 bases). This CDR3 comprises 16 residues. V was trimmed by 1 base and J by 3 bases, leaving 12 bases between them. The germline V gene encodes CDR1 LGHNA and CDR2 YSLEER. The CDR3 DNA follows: TGCGCCAGCAGCCAAGTGTCAGGGCGGCACACCGGGGAGCTGTTTTTT. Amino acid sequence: CASSQVSGRHTGELFF.

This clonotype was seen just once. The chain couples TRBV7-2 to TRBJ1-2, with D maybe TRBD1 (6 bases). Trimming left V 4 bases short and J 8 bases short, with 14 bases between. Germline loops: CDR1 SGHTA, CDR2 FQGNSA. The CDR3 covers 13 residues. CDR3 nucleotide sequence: TGTGCCAGCAGCTCACAGGGCGGTCGGGGCTACACCTTC. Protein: CASSSQGGRGYTF.

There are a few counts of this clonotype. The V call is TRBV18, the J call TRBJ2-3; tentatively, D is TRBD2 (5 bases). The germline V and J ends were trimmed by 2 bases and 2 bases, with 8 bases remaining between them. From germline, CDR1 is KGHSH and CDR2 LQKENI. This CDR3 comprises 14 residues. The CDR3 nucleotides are TGTGCCAGCTCACCATCGACTATCACAGATACGCAGTATTTT. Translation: CASSPSTITDTQYF.